This entry describes one T cell receptor (beta chain). This record comes from a study of blood T cell repertoires in COVID-19. Study summary: The United States, Italy and Spain were the sources of the acute and convalescent COVID-19 samples.

Germline CDR1 reads SGHRS; CDR2 reads YFSETQ. This CDR3 spans 15 amino acids. V was pared by 4 bases and J by 3 bases, with 14 bases between. Original analysis: Reference gene primer amplification gave nucleated cell count estimates. TCRdb's table, derived via immunoSEQ multiplex PCR, lists solely in-frame clones and lacks some. V, J and clone size were drawn from that table, and D and trimming were deduced from the DNA. Of 120,000 or so clones in the sample, 88% were seen once. The TCR originated in a woman in her fifties or sixties with acute or convalescent COVID-19. The sequencing input was peripheral blood. The V and J genes are TRBV5-1 and TRBJ1-5; a weak D match, TRBD1 (5 bases). CDR3 region: CASSSGPGNNQPQHF. CDR3 sequence (DNA): TGCGCCAGCAGCAGCGGGCCAGGGAACAATCAGCCCCAGCATTTT.